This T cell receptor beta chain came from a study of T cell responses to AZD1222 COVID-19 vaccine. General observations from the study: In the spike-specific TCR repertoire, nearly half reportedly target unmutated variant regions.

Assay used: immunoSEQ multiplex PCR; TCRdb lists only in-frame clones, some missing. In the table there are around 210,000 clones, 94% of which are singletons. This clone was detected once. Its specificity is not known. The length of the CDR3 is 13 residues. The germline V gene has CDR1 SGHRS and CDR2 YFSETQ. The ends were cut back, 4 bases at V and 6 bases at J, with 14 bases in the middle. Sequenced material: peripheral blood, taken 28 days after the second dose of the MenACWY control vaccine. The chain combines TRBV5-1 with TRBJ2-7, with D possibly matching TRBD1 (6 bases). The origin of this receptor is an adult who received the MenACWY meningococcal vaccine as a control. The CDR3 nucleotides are TGCGCCAGCAGCCCCCCCGGGACACCCGAGCAGTACTTC. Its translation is CASSPPGTPEQYF.